This TCR beta chain was sequenced during a study of T cell repertoires in cytomegalovirus infection. Across the study: Public TCR beta signatures were indicative of both CMV infection and a matching HLA type.

Findings and caveats of the study: Of the TCR beta families, the public ones yielded a cumulative frequency that identified carriers of CMV plus the relevant HLA. CMV-specific TCR beta clonotypes restricted by HLA-C were the ones dominating the ex vivo response.

Notes on this clonotype: Antigen specificity is unknown. A read error may explain this, as a much larger clone is one base away.

TCRdb independently ran MiXCR on the reads; one entry per CDR3 protein. The sample comprises some 220,000 distinct CDR3 sequences, over 9% of which are singletons, and 1.5% to 2% rests with the top ten. Germline assignment: CDR1 MNHEY and CDR2 SVGEGT. V was clipped by 6 bases and J by 0 bases, with 6 bases between them. The CDR3 length is 12 residues. The TCR originated in a human donor in good health (CMV status not recorded). Some clones in this sample may be carry-over from other donors' samples. Sequences were obtained from PBMCs. V usage is TRBV6-2 or TRBV6-3 and J usage is TRBJ2-7; D not certain. For the CDR3, the DNA is TGTGCCAGCAGCCGAAACTCCTACGAGCAGTACTTC. Its protein is CASSRNSYEQYF.